This T cell receptor (beta chain) was documented in a study of cytomegalovirus exposure and HLA in healthy donors. General study findings and limits: TCR beta V- and J-gene trimming was later associated with a missense DCLRE1C variant. It was only CMV serostatus that was available as immune exposure information. Presence/absence analyses treated sequencing depth as roughly uniform across donors.

The CDR3 totals 17 residues. Germline CDR1 reads SGHNT; CDR2 reads YENEEA. J was trimmed by 4 bases and V by 5 bases; bases with no gene match: 16. As to this clone: What it recognizes is unknown.

60 Vbeta and 13 Jbeta primers were used in PCR. TCRdb's table, derived via immunoSEQ multiplex PCR, lists solely in-frame clones and lacks some. The repertoire table contains around 45,000 clones. The clonotype originates from a male donor in good health and CMV-seronegative. Source material: PBMCs. The chain carries TRBV11-3 and TRBJ1-2; 7 positions match TRBD1. CDR3 DNA sequence: TGTGCCAGCAGCCCAGGGGCATACAGGGGAAGGGGCTATGGCTACACCTTC. It codes for CASSPGAYRGRGYGYTF.